One sample yielded the 25 T cell receptor beta chains listed below, sequenced in a study of CD8 T cells in ankylosing spondylitis. TCRdb fed the 5' RACE reads into MiXCR, producing one record per CDR3 protein. The sample shows approximately 350,000 distinct CDR3 sequences, roughly 22% of them seen only once. Sequences were obtained from blood, either unsorted or a sorted T cell fraction (not recorded which). These receptors originate from a male donor with ankylosing spondylitis or in good health (not recorded which).

The chain joins TRBV7-9 to TRBJ2-1; TRBD1 matches at 10 bases. Per the germline V gene, CDR1 is SEHNR and CDR2 is FQNEAQ (reference sequence). This CDR3 is 16 amino acids long. With V trimmed by 5 bases and J by 7 bases, 11 bases remained unmatched. CDR3 protein: CASSPDRGRDWNEQFF. The CDR3 bases are TGTGCCAGCAGCCCCGACAGGGGGCGGGACTGGAATGAGCAGTTCTTC.

The chain uses TRBV20-1 and TRBJ2-1; tentatively, D is TRBD2 (6 bases). CDR3 length equals 18 residues. Germline-derived CDR1 and CDR2 are DFQATT and SNEGSKA (reference sequence). The V and J ends lost 6 bases and 0 bases respectively, with 24 bases between them. The CDR3 loop is CSAVGTRVAVDSYNEQFF. CDR3 nucleotide sequence: TGCAGTGCGGTTGGGACTCGGGTAGCTGTCGACTCCTACAATGAGCAGTTCTTC.

V gene TRBV30 combines with J gene TRBJ2-5; D is perhaps TRBD2 (6 bases). The germline V and J ends were trimmed by 3 bases and 5 bases, with 13 bases remaining between them. The CDR3 extends over 13 amino acids. The V gene's germline CDR1 is GTSNPN and CDR2 SVGIG (reference sequence). This CDR3 reads CAWRPRGRETQYF. As DNA, the CDR3 is TGTGCCTGGAGACCGCGGGGTCGCGAGACCCAGTACTTC.

V is TRBV11-2 and J is TRBJ2-1; D might be TRBD1 or TRBD2, each matching 5 bases. This CDR3 has 15 amino acids. The V gene's germline CDR1 is SGHAT and CDR2 FQNNGV. V shed 0 bases and J shed 7 bases, with 13 bases lying between them. The CDR3 region is CASSLEPGPENEQFF. CDR3 bases: TGTGCCAGCAGCTTAGAACCGGGACCAGAAAATGAGCAGTTCTTC.

V and J are TRBV3-1 and TRBJ1-2, with D possibly being TRBD1 (5 bases). The germline V gene has CDR1 LGHDT and CDR2 YNNKEL (reference sequence). The ends were cut back, 3 bases at V and 2 bases at J, with 16 bases in the middle. CDR3 size: 16 residues. The CDR3 DNA sequence: TGTGCCAGCAGCCAGCGGGACGGAGACTTCAACTATGGCTACACCTTC. Translation: CASSQRDGDFNYGYTF.

The rearrangement links TRBV6-1 to TRBJ2-7; a weak D match, TRBD2 (6 bases). With 6 bases removed from V and 7 bases from J, the gap between germline ends came to 19 bases. The CDR3 contains 14 residues. From germline, CDR1 is MNHNS and CDR2 SASEGT. The CDR3 bases are TGTGCCAGCAGGGAACTTACTAGCACAGTTGAGCAGTACTTC. Its protein product is CASRELTSTVEQYF.

V is TRBV7-9 and J is TRBJ2-2; no clear D. The ends were cut back, 5 bases at V and 2 bases at J, with 6 bases in the middle. The germline V gene has CDR1 SEHNR and CDR2 FQNEAQ (reference sequence). The CDR3 runs to 13 residues. CDR3 protein: CASSHFNTGELFF. CDR3 bases: TGTGCCAGCAGCCACTTTAACACCGGGGAGCTGTTTTTT.

This chain uses TRBV5-4 with TRBJ2-7; 8 bases match TRBD2. This CDR3 region has 14 residues. In germline, CDR1 is SGHNT, CDR2 YYREEE (reference sequence). Germline trimming cut 3 bases from V and 7 bases from J; bases unmatched to any gene: 9. The DNA of the CDR3 is TGTGCCAGCAGCTCCGGACTAGCCACGGGTGAGCAGTACTTC. Residues: CASSSGLATGEQYF.

The chain couples TRBV20-1 to TRBJ2-1, with no clear D. This CDR3 contains 14 residues. V was clipped by 0 bases and J by 4 bases, with 10 bases between them. Germline V gives CDR1 DFQATT, CDR2 SNEGSKA (reference sequence). The CDR3 coding sequence is TGCAGTGCTAGAGATCGGGCAGTGTACAATGAGCAGTTCTTC. The encoded protein is CSARDRAVYNEQFF.

V gene TRBV2 combines with J gene TRBJ2-1; D is possibly TRBD2 (5 bases). CDR3 size: 10 residues. V lost 4 bases and J lost 12, with 7 bases in between. Germline CDR1 SNHLY, CDR2 FYNNEI. The CDR3 nucleotides read TGTGCCAGCAGTGCCGGAGGGCAGTTCTTC. Amino acids: CASSAGGQFF. Together with reference TRBV2 and TRBJ2-1, the CDR3 gives the full variable domain: EPEVTQTPSHQVTQMGQEVILRCVPISNHLYFYWYRQILGQKVEFLVSFYNNEISEKSEIFDDQFSVERPDGSNFTLKIRSTKLEDSAMYFCASSAGGQFFGPGTRLTVL.

The chain recombines TRBV11-2 with TRBJ1-6; D remains ambiguous. Trimming shortened V by 3 bases and J by 0 bases, and 9 bases separated the two germline ends. Looked up from germline, CDR1 is SGHAT and CDR2 is FQNNGV. CDR3 length equals 16 residues. CDR3 nucleotide sequence: TGTGCCAGCAGCTTGTTCCCGAGCTCCTATAATTCACCCCTCCACTTT. It codes for CASSLFPSSYNSPLHF.

The rearrangement links TRBV20-1 to TRBJ2-1; 10 positions match TRBD2. Germline CDR1 and CDR2: DFQATT and SNEGSKA (reference sequence). V lost 3 bases, J lost 3 bases, and 5 bases stayed unmatched. CDR3 length: 15 residues. The CDR3 bases are TGCAGTGCTAGGGGTACTAGCGGGGACTACAATGAGCAGTTCTTC. This codes for CSARGTSGDYNEQFF.

In this sample, this clonotype turned up a few times. DNA for the CDR3: TGCAGTGCTAGCCCCCGACTAGCGGGGGCCGAGCAGTACTTC. Translation: CSASPRLAGAEQYF. The chain joins TRBV20-1 to TRBJ2-7, with 12 bases fitting TRBD2. Germline V gene data show CDR1 as DFQATT and CDR2 as SNEGSKA (reference sequence). The CDR3 sequence is 14 residues long. Unmatched junction bases numbered 6, after V lost 3 bases and J lost 6 bases.

The chain uses TRBV9 and TRBJ2-7; D not resolved. Germline lookup yields CDR1 SGDLS and CDR2 YYNGEE. With 3 bases removed from V and 2 bases from J, the gap between germline ends came to 9 bases. This CDR3 has 13 residues. The CDR3 protein is CASSEEATYEQYF. CDR3 DNA sequence: TGTGCCAGCAGCGAGGAAGCAACCTACGAGCAGTACTTC.

This clonotype appeared a few times. J is TRBJ2-5 and V is TRBV10-2; weak D call: TRBD2 (7 bases). Trimming removed 8 bases from V and 5 bases from J, with 21 bases in between. Germline V lookup: CDR1 WSHSY, CDR2 SAAADI. The CDR3 runs 15 residues. Here the CDR3 reads CASLGGGGGLETQYF. Written as DNA, the CDR3 is TGCGCCAGCCTTGGCGGGGGCGGAGGGTTGGAGACCCAGTACTTC.

The sample holds a few counts of this clonotype. The CDR3 sequence is CAISEGGSPSGNEQYF. CDR3 nucleotides: TGTGCCATCAGTGAGGGGGGTTCCCCCTCCGGGAACGAGCAGTACTTC. This chain joins TRBV10-3 and TRBJ2-7, with D perhaps being TRBD1 or TRBD2 (5 bases each). Trimming removed 2 bases from V and 5 bases from J, with 19 bases in between. There are 16 residues in the CDR3. CDR1 ENHRY and CDR2 SYGVKD come from the germline V gene.

The chain uses TRBV2 and TRBJ2-5; weak D call: TRBD2 (7 bases). Germline V gene sequence: CDR1 SNHLY, CDR2 FYNNEI. With 1 base removed from V and 12 bases from J, the gap between germline ends came to 15 bases. This CDR3 is 13 amino acids long. CDR3 DNA: TGTGCCAGCAGTGAAGTATGGGGGGGCGAAGAGTACTTC. This sequence encodes CASSEVWGGEEYF.

The chain carries TRBV28 and TRBJ2-5; D not resolved. The CDR3 has 14 residues. Trimming stripped 5 bases from V and 4 bases from J, with 14 bases between. Germline loops: CDR1 MDHEN, CDR2 SYDVKM. The CDR3 spells CASSPRTKSETQYF. The CDR3, as DNA: TGTGCCAGCAGTCCCCGGACCAAGTCAGAGACCCAGTACTTC.

This clonotype came up a few times. The chain links TRBV7-9 to TRBJ2-3, with 8 bases fitting TRBD1. Losses at the gene ends were 6 bases for V and 5 bases for J; bases not matched to a gene: 4. This CDR3 spans 13 amino acids. The germline CDR1 and CDR2 sequences are SEHNR and FQNEAQ (reference sequence). The CDR3 spells CASRTGELDTQYF. CDR3 nucleotide sequence: TGTGCCAGCAGGACAGGGGAACTAGATACGCAGTATTTT.

This chain connects TRBV7-3 to TRBJ2-2; no definite D call. V shed 0 bases and J shed 6 bases, with 8 bases lying between them. Germline values: CDR1 SGHTA, CDR2 FQGTGA. CDR3 size: 14 residues. CDR3 bases: TGTGCCAGCAGCTTAACGGGTGATCCCGGGGAGCTGTTTTTT. Translation gives CASSLTGDPGELFF.

In its sample, this clonotype was seen a few times. The chain joins TRBV6-5 to TRBJ1-3, with 7 nucleotides matching TRBD1. The germline gives CDR1 MNHEY, CDR2 SVGAGI. Losses at the gene ends were 2 bases for V and 0 bases for J; bases not matched to a gene: 4. This CDR3 region has 16 residues. The CDR3 here is CASSYHTGDSGNTIYF. Written as DNA, the CDR3 is TGTGCCAGCAGTTACCACACAGGGGACTCTGGAAACACCATATATTTT.

This clonotype showed up just a few times. The CDR3 loop is CATSSWTDAAVRDYGYTF. In nucleotides, the CDR3 is TGTGCCACCAGCAGTTGGACGGATGCAGCGGTTAGGGACTATGGCTACACCTTC. V is TRBV15 and J is TRBJ1-2; the D is unclear. Trimming pared 3 bases from V and 3 bases from J, leaving 23 bases between. This CDR3 spans 18 amino acids. From germline, CDR1 is LNHNV and CDR2 YYDKDF (reference sequence).

The chain has TRBV7-9 and TRBJ2-2, with D maybe TRBD1 (5 bases). The CDR3 sequence is 17 residues long. Germline V gene lookup returns CDR1 SEHNR and CDR2 FQNEAQ (reference sequence). With 1 base removed from V and 5 bases from J, the gap between germline ends came to 17 bases. The CDR3 here is CASSLVGLSPETGELFF. The CDR3 DNA reads as TGTGCCAGCAGCTTAGTGGGGCTTAGCCCCGAGACCGGGGAGCTGTTTTTT.

This clonotype was found many times. The V gene is TRBV7-9, the J gene TRBJ2-3, with D perhaps matching TRBD2 (6 bases). V gave up 5 bases and J gave up 1 base, with 10 bases separating them. Germline CDR1 reads SEHNR; CDR2 reads FQNEAQ (reference sequence). The CDR3 runs to 14 residues. The CDR3 nucleotides are TGTGCCAGCAGCCCAGGACTACGCACAGATACGCAGTATTTT. It yields the protein CASSPGLRTDTQYF.

The chain recombines TRBV15 with TRBJ2-3; the D gene could be TRBD1 or TRBD2 (6 bases each). V dropped 0 bases and J dropped 6 bases, with 13 bases sitting between them. Germline loops: CDR1 LNHNV, CDR2 YYDKDF (reference sequence). This CDR3 spans 15 amino acids. This chain's CDR3 is CATSRERRGEDTQYF. CDR3 coding DNA: TGTGCCACCAGCAGAGAGCGTAGGGGGGAGGATACGCAGTATTTT. Combining the CDR3 with reference TRBV15 and TRBJ2-3 gives the whole variable domain DAMVIQNPRYQVTQFGKPVTLSCSQTLNHNVMYWYQQKSSQAPKLLFHYYDKDFNNEADTPDNFQSRRPNTSFCFLDIRSPGLGDTAMYLCATSRERRGEDTQYFGPGTRLTVL.